The 26 T cell receptor beta chains given below trace back to one sample, sequenced in a study of OX40 agonist ivuxolimab in advanced cancers. Assay: immunoSEQ multiplex PCR; the TCRdb copy retains only in-frame clones and omits some. This sample yields roughly 25,000 clones, of which 73% are seen a single time; approximately 18% belongs to the top ten. The material was CD4+ or CD8+ T cells sorted from blood, obtained in a trial of the OX40 agonist ivuxolimab. These receptors were collected from an adult with an advanced solid tumor such as melanoma, head and neck, liver or kidney cancer.

This clone counts as medium-sized. The CDR3 DNA reads as TGTGCCAGCAGCTTCGTTTCTGGATCGAACACCGGGGAGCTGTTTTTT. This sequence encodes CASSFVSGSNTGELFF. This rearrangement joins TRBV7-9 to TRBJ2-2; D is ambiguous. Per germline, CDR1 SEHNR and CDR2 FQNEAQ (reference sequence). Trimming took 3 bases from V and 0 from J, leaving 11 bases between them. The CDR3 contains 16 residues.

The rearrangement links TRBV6-5 to TRBJ2-7, with D possibly being TRBD2 (5 bases). With 0 bases removed from V and 5 bases from J, the gap between germline ends came to 14 bases. Germline CDR1 and CDR2: MNHEY and SVGAGI. The CDR3 extends over 15 amino acids. Here the CDR3 reads CASSYSVGVEDEQYF. CDR3 sequence (DNA): TGTGCCAGCAGTTACTCTGTCGGGGTAGAAGACGAGCAGTACTTC.

This chain links TRBV5-1 with TRBJ2-2, with 9 bases that match TRBD2. Germline CDR1 and CDR2: SGHRS and YFSETQ. J gave up 8 bases and V 4 bases, and 12 bases lay outside the gene matches. The CDR3 sequence is 16 residues long. CDR3 loop: CASSPPSGGPSGELFF. CDR3 bases: TGCGCCAGCAGCCCCCCAAGCGGGGGGCCGTCTGGGGAGCTGTTTTTT.

The gene calls are TRBV9 and TRBJ2-7; D ambiguous. CDR3 length: 14 amino acids. V was shortened by 0 bases and J by 2 bases, with 9 bases between the two germline ends. Per germline, CDR1 SGDLS and CDR2 YYNGEE. This chain's CDR3 is CASSVADRPYEQYF. The CDR3 DNA reads as TGTGCCAGCAGCGTAGCGGATCGTCCCTACGAGCAGTACTTC.

The rearrangement joins TRBV6-1 to TRBJ2-2; the match to TRBD2 covers 8 bases. The CDR3 runs 16 residues. Germline trimming cut 2 bases from V and 3 bases from J; bases unmatched to any gene: 5. CDR1 is MNHNS and CDR2 is SASEGT in the germline V gene. The CDR3 coding sequence is TGTGCCAGCAGTGAATGGATCGGGGGGGACACCGGGGAGCTGTTTTTT. Translated: CASSEWIGGDTGELFF.

For the CDR3, the DNA is TGTGCCAGCAGTTTCTTACAGGGGACAGATACGCAGTATTTT. This gives the protein CASSFLQGTDTQYF. The gene calls are TRBV28 and TRBJ2-3, with 7 nucleotides matching TRBD1. Germline-derived CDR1 and CDR2 are MDHEN and SYDVKM. This CDR3 region has 14 residues. V was clipped by 3 bases and J by 3 bases; unmatched bases: 3.

The V and J genes are TRBV11-2 and TRBJ1-1, with D possibly matching TRBD1 (5 bases). V was clipped by 1 base and J by 6 bases, with 12 bases between them. Looked up from germline, CDR1 is SGHAT and CDR2 is FQNNGV. The CDR3 consists of 14 residues. The CDR3 spells CASSLALGGAEAFF. CDR3 nucleotide sequence: TGTGCCAGCAGCTTAGCCCTCGGAGGGGCTGAAGCTTTCTTT.

This clone was seen a handful of times. V is TRBV13 and J is TRBJ1-1, with D tentatively TRBD1 (6 bases). Germline loops: CDR1 PRHDT, CDR2 FYEKMQ (reference sequence). The CDR3 loop spans 14 amino acids. With 5 bases removed from V and 3 bases from J, the gap between germline ends came to 13 bases. CDR3 coding DNA: TGTGCCAGCAGCCCCAGACAGGAGGACACTGAAGCTTTCTTT. Translated, it gives CASSPRQEDTEAFF.

This chain uses TRBV28 with TRBJ2-7; D is perhaps TRBD1 or TRBD2 (5 bases each). V was shortened by 6 bases and J by 2 bases, with 14 bases between the two germline ends. CDR1 is MDHEN, CDR2 SYDVKM, per germline. The CDR3 has 14 amino acids. CDR3 sequence reads: CASSPRDGPYEQYF. The CDR3 DNA reads TGTGCCAGCAGCCCAAGGGACGGGCCCTACGAGCAGTACTTC.

This chain uses TRBV5-8 with TRBJ2-5; 8 bases agree with TRBD2. The end of the DNA aligns better with TRBJ2-7, so the J call may be wrong. This CDR3 contains 14 residues. The V gene's germline CDR1 is SGHTS and CDR2 YDEGEE. Here the CDR3 reads CASIIAGQSYEQYF. The CDR3 DNA reads as TGTGCCAGCATCATAGCGGGGCAATCCTACGAGCAGTACTTC.

The rearrangement links TRBV28 to TRBJ2-3, with 9 bases aligning to TRBD2. V dropped 8 bases and J dropped 1; count of bases not matched to a gene: 10. CDR1 is MDHEN, CDR2 SYDVKM, per germline. The CDR3 totals 16 residues. In DNA form, the CDR3 reads TGTGCCAGCGGGTTGGAGGCTAGCGGGGGCACAGATACGCAGTATTTT. It specifies CASGLEASGGTDTQYF.

The gene calls are TRBV11-3 and TRBJ2-7, with 8 bases fitting TRBD2. This CDR3 region has 15 residues. CDR1 is SGHNT, CDR2 YENEEA, per germline. Trimming took 5 bases from V and 3 from J; bases not matched to a gene: 9. The CDR3 region is CASSLGTRRYYEQYF. In DNA form, the CDR3 reads TGTGCCAGCAGCCTAGGGACTAGGCGCTACTACGAGCAGTACTTC.

The rearrangement uses TRBV11-2 and TRBJ2-3; TRBD2 agrees at 8 bases. CDR1 is SGHAT, CDR2 FQNNGV, per germline. This CDR3 has 15 amino acids. V gave up 1 base and J gave up 0 bases; unmatched junction bases: 0. The CDR3 sequence: CASSLGLASTDTQYF. The CDR3 DNA follows: TGTGCCAGCAGCTTAGGACTAGCGAGCACAGATACGCAGTATTTT.

The chain employs TRBV5-8 and TRBJ1-1; D remains unclear. Trimming removed 4 bases at V and 2 bases at J, with 12 bases between. This CDR3 comprises 14 residues. Germline V lookup: CDR1 SGHTS, CDR2 YDEGEE. The CDR3 bases are TGTGCCAGCAGCCCGGGGTGGGGAAACACTGAAGCTTTCTTT. Protein product: CASSPGWGNTEAFF.

The table lists this clone with a few counts. The chain recombines TRBV7-8 with TRBJ1-2; D gene uncertain. CDR3 size: 16 residues. Germline V gene lookup returns CDR1 SGHVS and CDR2 FQNEAQ. V gave up 4 bases and J gave up 5 bases, with 20 bases separating them. Written as DNA, the CDR3 is TGTGCCAGCAGCTCAACTAGGATGAGGGATGAGTATGGCTACACCTTC. Translation gives CASSSTRMRDEYGYTF.

This clone was counted many times. V is TRBV11-3 and J is TRBJ1-1; the D gene is possibly TRBD1 (6 bases). V lost 2 bases and J 0 bases, leaving 7 bases between the germline ends. Germline V gene lookup returns CDR1 SGHNT and CDR2 YENEEA. CDR3 length equals 14 residues. CDR3 loop: CASSLRGMNTEAFF. CDR3 nucleotide sequence: TGTGCCAGCAGCTTAAGGGGGATGAACACTGAAGCTTTCTTT.

The V and J genes are TRBV19 and TRBJ2-3; D may be TRBD1 or TRBD2 (6 bases each). Trimming removed 1 base from V and 4 bases from J, with 15 bases in between. In germline, CDR1 is LNHDA, CDR2 SQIVND (reference sequence). The CDR3 is made up of 16 amino acids. The CDR3 DNA reads TGTGCCAGTAGTATAGTCCCGGGGGCGATCCCAGATACGCAGTATTTT. Amino acid sequence: CASSIVPGAIPDTQYF.

The CDR3: CASTDGQGAMYNEQFF. DNA of the CDR3: TGTGCCAGCACCGACGGGCAGGGGGCGATGTACAATGAGCAGTTCTTC. The chain joins TRBV6-6 to TRBJ2-1, with 8 bases aligning to TRBD1. The germline CDR1 and CDR2 sequences are MNHNY and SVGAGI (reference sequence). The J segment lost 4 bases and the V segment lost 7 bases, leaving 12 bases of the junction unmatched. CDR3 size: 16 residues.

The V call is TRBV29-1, the J call TRBJ2-7; perhaps D is TRBD1 or TRBD2 (6 bases each). The germline V and J ends were trimmed by 7 bases and 0 bases, with 22 bases remaining between them. The CDR3 runs 16 residues. In germline, CDR1 is SQVTM, CDR2 ANQGSEA. CDR3 coding DNA: TGCAGCGCCGAGGGGGGCCTGTCCTCTAGCTCCTACGAGCAGTACTTC. Its translation: CSAEGGLSSSSYEQYF.

The CDR3 nucleotides are TGTGCCAGCAGCTTACAGGGGTCCTACACCGGGGAGCTGTTTTTT. Translation gives CASSLQGSYTGELFF. The genes are TRBV11-2 and TRBJ2-2, with D possibly matching TRBD1 (6 bases). V shed 2 bases and J shed 3 bases, with 10 bases lying between them. CDR3 length: 15 residues. From germline, CDR1 is SGHAT and CDR2 FQNNGV. Variable domain in full (rest from reference TRBV11-2 and TRBJ2-2): EAGVAQSPRYKIIEKRQSVAFWCNPISGHATLYWYQQILGQGPKLLIQFQNNGVVDDSQLPKDRFSAERLKGVDSTLKIQPAKLEDSAVYLCASSLQGSYTGELFFGEGSRLTVL.

The rearrangement joins TRBV7-3 to TRBJ1-5, with no clear D. Trimming stripped 5 bases from V and 7 bases from J, with 9 bases between. Germline V gives CDR1 SGHTA, CDR2 FQGTGA. This CDR3 has 12 amino acids. CDR3 region: CASSTRAQPQHF. The CDR3 DNA reads TGTGCCAGCAGCACTAGGGCACAGCCCCAGCATTTT.

V and J are TRBV9 and TRBJ2-3; TRBD2 agrees at 7 bases. V was pared by 2 bases and J by 2 bases, with 5 bases of the junction left unmatched. Germline V gives CDR1 SGDLS, CDR2 YYNGEE. The CDR3 loop spans 15 amino acids. The CDR3 DNA sequence: TGTGCCAGCAGCGTGCTGGGAGGGTCCACAGATACGCAGTATTTT. This encodes CASSVLGGSTDTQYF.

This clone is labeled as medium-sized. The V gene is TRBV7-9, the J gene TRBJ1-2; 8 bases map to TRBD1. Germline trimming cut 3 bases from V and 6 bases from J; bases unmatched to any gene: 9. Germline values: CDR1 SEHNR, CDR2 FQNEAQ (reference sequence). The CDR3 length is 15 residues. The CDR3 here is CASSFGTGFSHGYTF. CDR3 DNA sequence: TGTGCCAGCAGCTTTGGGACAGGTTTTTCCCATGGCTACACCTTC.

The J gene is TRBJ2-3, the V gene TRBV30; D unclear. Per the germline V gene, CDR1 is GTSNPN and CDR2 is SVGIG (reference sequence). Between the trimmed V and J ends, which lost 3 bases and 1 base, there was a span of 11 bases. This CDR3 is built from 14 residues. The CDR3 nucleotides are TGTGCCTGGAGCGCCACCCTGGGCACAGATACGCAGTATTTT. The encoded protein is CAWSATLGTDTQYF.

This clone was counted a few times. The chain links TRBV7-9 to TRBJ2-7, with D possibly TRBD1 on 7 matching bases. The CDR3 runs 15 residues. Germline-derived CDR1 and CDR2 are SEHNR and FQNEAQ (reference sequence). Deletions cut 5 bases from V and 3 bases from J, with 17 bases between. The chain's CDR3 is CASSALQGEDYEQYF. The CDR3 nucleotides read TGTGCCAGCAGCGCCCTCCAGGGGGAGGACTACGAGCAGTACTTC. The full variable domain, completed using reference TRBV7-9 and TRBJ2-7, is DTGVSQNPRHKITKRGQNVTFRCDPISEHNRLYWYRQTLGQGPEFLTYFQNEAQLEKSRLLSDRFSAERPKGSFSTLEIQRTEQGDSAMYLCASSALQGEDYEQYFGPGTRLTVT.

The rearrangement links TRBV11-3 to TRBJ2-5; no definite D call. CDR3 length: 15 amino acids. Germline V lookup: CDR1 SGHNT, CDR2 YENEEA. V lost 3 bases and J 5 bases, leaving 16 bases between the germline ends. The CDR3: CASSLASTRRETQYF. The CDR3 bases are TGTGCCAGCAGCTTGGCTTCAACCCGAAGGGAGACCCAGTACTTC.